Listed here are 30 T cell receptor beta chains from one sample, sequenced in a study of blood T cell repertoires in COVID-19. The assay was immunoSEQ multiplex PCR, and TCRdb's table has in-frame clones only and misses some. The table shows a few hundred thousand clones, with around 80% occurring only once. Sequencing was carried out using peripheral blood. These TCRs come from a young man with active or convalescent COVID-19.

Note on this clone: Other DNA sequences within the sample encode an identical CDR3. The chain combines TRBV18 with TRBJ1-5; possibly TRBD1 for D (5 bases). V dropped 1 base and J dropped 5 bases, with 6 bases sitting between them. The CDR3 sequence is 13 residues long. Germline V gene sequence: CDR1 KGHSH, CDR2 LQKENI. Written as DNA, the CDR3 is TGTGCCAGCTCACCACAAGGGGATCAGCCCCAGCATTTT. Translating it yields CASSPQGDQPQHF.

The rearrangement links TRBV7-2 to TRBJ2-2, with TRBD2 as a possible D gene (6 bases). CDR3 length: 16 amino acids. Trimming stripped 2 bases from V and 4 bases from J, with 14 bases between. Germline V gives CDR1 SGHTA, CDR2 FQGNSA. The CDR3 nucleotides are TGTGCCAGCAGCTTAATCGGCGGGGATCGCACCGGGGAGCTGTTTTTT. Amino acids: CASSLIGGDRTGELFF. Variable domain in full (rest from reference TRBV7-2 and TRBJ2-2): GAGVSQSPSNKVTEKGKDVELRCDPISGHTALYWYRQSLGQGLEFLIYFQGNSAPDKSGLPSDRFSAERTGGSVSTLTIQRTQQEDSAVYLCASSLIGGDRTGELFFGEGSRLTVL.

V usage is TRBV7-9 and J usage is TRBJ1-2; D gene ambiguous. The CDR3 length is 15 residues. The V and J ends lost 5 bases and 1 base respectively, with 14 bases between them. Germline V gene data show CDR1 as SEHNR and CDR2 as FQNEAQ (reference sequence). CDR3 amino acids: CASSDSLGFNYGYTF. CDR3 sequence (DNA): TGTGCCAGCAGCGATTCTCTCGGGTTTAACTATGGCTACACCTTC.

V is TRBV5-1 and J is TRBJ1-4; D remains ambiguous. Germline V gene sequence: CDR1 SGHRS, CDR2 YFSETQ. The CDR3 contains 15 residues. Trimming pared 4 bases from V and 3 bases from J, leaving 13 bases between. CDR3 coding DNA: TGCGCCAGCAGCGGAGGGCGCGGGCCTAATGAAAAACTGTTTTTT. It is translated as CASSGGRGPNEKLFF.

The J gene is TRBJ1-1, the V gene TRBV6-1; 7 bases are a match to TRBD1. The trim removed 2 bases at V and 11 bases at J, leaving 14 bases unmatched. Germline CDR1 MNHNS, CDR2 SASEGT. The CDR3 totals 15 residues. As DNA, the CDR3 is TGTGCCAGCAGTGAACAGGTTGAGGGGGCGAATTCGGCTTTCTTT. Protein product: CASSEQVEGANSAFF.

The chain has TRBV6-5 and TRBJ2-7; TRBD1 aligns across 9 bases. Looked up from germline, CDR1 is MNHEY and CDR2 is SVGAGI. Germline trimming cut 6 bases from V and 6 bases from J; bases unmatched to any gene: 9. CDR3 length equals 14 residues. CDR3 residues: CASSPRQGVLEQYF. CDR3 DNA: TGTGCCAGCAGCCCGAGACAGGGGGTTCTCGAGCAGTACTTC.

The chain employs TRBV28 and TRBJ1-5; no clear D. The CDR3 has 14 amino acids. V lost 5 bases and J lost 4, with 12 bases in between. CDR1 MDHEN and CDR2 SYDVKM come from the germline V gene. DNA of the CDR3: TGTGCCAGCAGTCTATCGGGGTGGAATCAGCCCCAGCATTTT. As protein: CASSLSGWNQPQHF.

This CDR3 reads CASSLTGDNEKLFF. As DNA, the CDR3 is TGCGCCAGCAGCTTGACAGGGGATAATGAAAAACTGTTTTTT. This chain uses TRBV5-1 with TRBJ1-4, with 7 bases matching TRBD1. Germline values: CDR1 SGHRS, CDR2 YFSETQ. The V segment lost 1 base and the J segment 4 bases; nucleotides outside the gene matches: 1. The length of the CDR3 is 14 residues.

V gene TRBV2 combines with J gene TRBJ1-1; 12 bases fit TRBD1. The CDR3 is made up of 16 amino acids. The V gene end was trimmed by 5 bases and the J gene end by 4 bases; junction bases not matched to a gene: 8. Germline CDR1 and CDR2: SNHLY and FYNNEI. CDR3: CASSPGQGASVTEAFF. CDR3 sequence (DNA): TGTGCCAGCAGTCCGGGACAGGGGGCAAGCGTCACTGAAGCTTTCTTT.

The genes are TRBV5-8 and TRBJ1-4, with 10 bases matching TRBD1. The V segment lost 2 bases and the J segment 8 bases; nucleotides outside the gene matches: 12. CDR1 is SGHTS and CDR2 is YDEGEE in the germline V gene. This CDR3 is 17 amino acids long. CDR3 nucleotide sequence: TGTGCCAGCAGCTTCGGGACAGGGGTCCTGGGGTGGGAAAAACTGTTTTTT. Protein: CASSFGTGVLGWEKLFF.

The rearrangement uses TRBV5-1 and TRBJ1-3; 7 bases agree with TRBD1. CDR1 is SGHRS, CDR2 YFSETQ, per germline. The junction had 8 bases not matched to a gene; V was cut back by 0 bases and J by 5 bases. CDR3 length: 16 residues. The CDR3: CASSLGETGLRNTIYF. CDR3 DNA: TGCGCCAGCAGCTTGGGTGAGACAGGGCTGCGAAACACCATATATTTT. Filled out from reference TRBV5-1 and TRBJ1-3, the complete variable domain reads KAGVTQTPRYLIKTRGQQVTLSCSPISGHRSVSWYQQTPGQGLQFLFEYFSETQRNKGNFPGRFSGRQFSNSRSEMNVSTLELGDSALYLCASSLGETGLRNTIYFGEGSWLTVV.

This clone showed up just a few times. This rearrangement joins TRBV24-1 to TRBJ1-4; D is perhaps TRBD1 (6 bases). V was trimmed by 0 bases and J by 8 bases, leaving 12 bases between them. Germline CDR1 reads KGHDR; CDR2 reads SFDVKD. CDR3 length equals 15 residues. The DNA for the CDR3 is TGTGCCACCAGTGATTTGAGCAGGGGTAGGGAAAAACTGTTTTTT. Translating it yields CATSDLSRGREKLFF.

This rearrangement joins TRBV7-3 to TRBJ2-2; 11 bases match TRBD2. Germline trimming cut 5 bases from V and 6 bases from J; bases unmatched to any gene: 8. The CDR3 is 16 amino acids. Germline V gene lookup returns CDR1 SGHTA and CDR2 FQGTGA. The CDR3, as DNA: TGTGCCAGCAGCCCCACCTTAGCGGGAGGGGCCGGGGAGCTGTTTTTT. Amino acids: CASSPTLAGGAGELFF.

This clone appeared a single time. This chain links TRBV9 with TRBJ2-1, with D possibly matching TRBD1 (6 bases). Between the trimmed V and J ends, which lost 3 bases and 1 base, there was a span of 8 bases. The germline V gene has CDR1 SGDLS and CDR2 YYNGEE. The length of the CDR3 is 14 residues. As DNA, the CDR3 is TGTGCCAGCAGCGGAGGGGGTTCCTACAATGAGCAGTTCTTC. Residues: CASSGGGSYNEQFF.

The chain links TRBV6-5 to TRBJ1-2, with 8 bases matching TRBD1. CDR3 length: 14 amino acids. Germline V gives CDR1 MNHEY, CDR2 SVGAGI. Trimming removed 7 bases from V and 8 bases from J; junction bases left unmatched: 12. The chain's CDR3 is CASKADRGPVGYTF. The CDR3 region has the DNA TGTGCCAGCAAAGCAGACAGGGGCCCTGTCGGCTACACCTTC.

V is TRBV5-1 and J is TRBJ2-3; tentative D call: TRBD2 (6 bases). The germline gives CDR1 SGHRS, CDR2 YFSETQ. This CDR3 is 16 amino acids long. The V gene lost 0 bases and the J gene lost 3 bases, with 14 bases spanning the gap. CDR3 nucleotide sequence: TGCGCCAGCAGCTTGGTCACGGGAGTGGGAACAGATACGCAGTATTTT. This encodes CASSLVTGVGTDTQYF.

CDR3 protein: CASSTRDREGAEAFF. The CDR3 DNA reads TGCGCCAGCAGCACCCGGGACAGGGAGGGGGCTGAAGCTTTCTTT. V and J are TRBV5-1 and TRBJ1-1; TRBD1 matches at 9 bases. CDR3 length: 15 residues. V shed 4 bases and J 6 bases; nucleotides not matched to a gene: 10. Germline CDR1 reads SGHRS; CDR2 reads YFSETQ. The full variable domain, in which reference TRBV5-1 and TRBJ1-1 provide the parts outside the CDR3, is KAGVTQTPRYLIKTRGQQVTLSCSPISGHRSVSWYQQTPGQGLQFLFEYFSETQRNKGNFPGRFSGRQFSNSRSEMNVSTLELGDSALYLCASSTRDREGAEAFFGQGTRLTVV.

This chain uses TRBV27 with TRBJ2-1, with 7 bases matching TRBD1. This CDR3 comprises 14 residues. Germline V gene lookup returns CDR1 MNHEY and CDR2 SMNVEV (reference sequence). V was pared by 6 bases and J by 7 bases, with 9 bases of the junction left unmatched. The CDR3 here is CASRGGQRVNEQFF. The DNA for the CDR3 is TGTGCCAGCAGAGGGGGACAGCGAGTGAATGAGCAGTTCTTC.

The V call is TRBV18, the J call TRBJ1-1; D remains unclear. V was trimmed by 3 bases and J by 4 bases, leaving 15 bases between them. The CDR3 spans 15 residues. CDR1 is KGHSH and CDR2 is LQKENI in the germline V gene. CDR3 protein: CASSPSLLGGTEAFF. The CDR3, as DNA: TGTGCCAGCTCACCGTCCCTCTTGGGAGGCACTGAAGCTTTCTTT.

The chain has TRBV24-1 and TRBJ2-5; D gene uncertain. CDR3 size: 15 residues. CDR1 is KGHDR, CDR2 SFDVKD, per germline. Trimming left V 0 bases short and J 1 base short, with 8 bases between. The CDR3 region is CATSDLLGPQETQYF. The CDR3 DNA sequence: TGTGCCACCAGTGATTTGTTGGGCCCCCAAGAGACCCAGTACTTC.

V is TRBV27 and J is TRBJ2-6; a weak D match, TRBD1 (5 bases). Trimming removed 7 bases at V and 0 bases at J, with 10 bases between. This CDR3 is 15 amino acids long. CDR1 MNHEY and CDR2 SMNVEV come from the germline V gene (reference sequence). The CDR3 nucleotides are TGTGCCAGCAAACAGGCTTACTCTGGGGCCAACGTCCTGACTTTC. This translates into CASKQAYSGANVLTF.

The chain carries TRBV4-2 and TRBJ1-6; 8 bases map to TRBD1. V lost 4 bases and J lost 10; bases outside the gene matches: 9. This CDR3 has 15 amino acids. The germline CDR1 and CDR2 sequences are LGHNA and YNFKEQ. CDR3: CASSPPDREFSPLHF. CDR3 nucleotides: TGTGCCAGCAGCCCTCCGGACAGGGAGTTCTCACCCCTCCACTTT.

The rearrangement uses TRBV19 and TRBJ2-4, with 7 bases matching TRBD1. CDR1 LNHDA and CDR2 SQIVND come from the germline V gene (reference sequence). The CDR3 covers 15 residues. With 7 bases clipped from V and 0 bases from J, the junction kept 6 bases outside the gene matches. The CDR3 DNA follows: TGTGCCAGTAAGGGGACAGCTCTAGCCAAAAACATTCAGTACTTC. Its translation: CASKGTALAKNIQYF.

V and J are TRBV5-5 and TRBJ2-5, with TRBD1 matching over 9 bases. Germline CDR1 reads SGHKS; CDR2 reads YYEKEE (reference sequence). The CDR3 contains 15 residues. V shed 3 bases, J shed 5 bases, and the junction held 8 bases outside the gene matches. DNA for the CDR3: TGTGCCAGCAGCTGGGGGACAGGGAAATTGGAGACCCAGTACTTC. This encodes CASSWGTGKLETQYF.

The V and J genes are TRBV9 and TRBJ2-1, with TRBD1 as a possible D gene (6 bases). Germline V gives CDR1 SGDLS, CDR2 YYNGEE. CDR3 length: 14 amino acids. Trimming left V 2 bases short and J 8 bases short, with 14 bases between. CDR3 amino acids: CASSVGASTHEQFF. The CDR3 DNA reads TGTGCCAGCAGCGTGGGGGCTAGCACCCATGAGCAGTTCTTC.

The chain is built from TRBV19 and TRBJ2-5; D possibly corresponds to TRBD1 (6 bases). Germline V lookup: CDR1 LNHDA, CDR2 SQIVND (reference sequence). V lost 4 bases and J lost 3, with 12 bases in between. This CDR3 comprises 14 residues. CDR3 nucleotides: TGTGCCAGTAGTACCCGGGACACAGAAGAGACCCAGTACTTC. Its translation is CASSTRDTEETQYF.

The chain recombines TRBV4-3 with TRBJ2-7; 15 bases fit TRBD2. The CDR3 extends over 16 amino acids. CDR1 and CDR2 from the germline V gene are LGHNA and YSLEER. The J segment lost 7 bases and the V segment lost 1 base, leaving 5 bases of the junction unmatched. The CDR3 DNA is TGCGCCAGCAGCCAAGGGACTAGCGGGAGGGTAGGGGAGCAGTACTTC. Translating gives CASSQGTSGRVGEQYF.

The gene calls are TRBV6-5 and TRBJ1-2; TRBD1 matches 8 bases. V was clipped by 2 bases and J by 4 bases; unmatched bases: 9. This CDR3 is 16 amino acids long. Germline V gene data show CDR1 as MNHEY and CDR2 as SVGAGI. The CDR3 is CASSYGPGGLGYGYTF. For the CDR3, the DNA is TGTGCCAGCAGTTACGGGCCAGGGGGCCTCGGCTATGGCTACACCTTC.

This rearrangement joins TRBV12-3 or TRBV12-4 to TRBJ1-2, with TRBD1 matching over 9 bases. The V and J ends lost 1 base and 6 bases, in that order; junction bases with no gene match: 0. The CDR3 has 13 residues. Here the CDR3 reads CASSLGTGDGYTF. For the CDR3, the DNA is TGTGCCAGCAGTTTAGGGACAGGGGATGGCTACACCTTC.

The chain joins TRBV28 to TRBJ2-5; possibly TRBD2 for D (5 bases). Germline V gene lookup returns CDR1 MDHEN and CDR2 SYDVKM. V was cut by 5 bases and J by 0 bases, with 13 bases left in between. The CDR3 spans 15 residues. The CDR3 protein is CASSPSGKYQETQYF. CDR3 nucleotides: TGTGCCAGCAGTCCCTCCGGGAAGTACCAAGAGACCCAGTACTTC.